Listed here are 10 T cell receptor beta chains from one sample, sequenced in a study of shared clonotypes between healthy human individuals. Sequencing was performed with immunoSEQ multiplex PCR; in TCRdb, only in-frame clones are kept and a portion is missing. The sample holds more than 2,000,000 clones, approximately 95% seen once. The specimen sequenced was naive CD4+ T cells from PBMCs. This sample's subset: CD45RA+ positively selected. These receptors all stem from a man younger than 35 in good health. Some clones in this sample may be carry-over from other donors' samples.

The CDR3 loop is CASSSSGTAYYEQYF. The CDR3 DNA reads as TGTGCCAGCAGTAGTTCCGGGACGGCGTACTACGAGCAGTACTTC. The chain couples TRBV27 to TRBJ2-5, with D perhaps assigned TRBD1 or TRBD2 (5 bases each). The closer fit of TRBJ2-7 to the DNA end suggests the J call may be wrong. CDR3 size: 15 residues. CDR1 MNHEY and CDR2 SMNVEV come from the germline V gene (reference sequence).

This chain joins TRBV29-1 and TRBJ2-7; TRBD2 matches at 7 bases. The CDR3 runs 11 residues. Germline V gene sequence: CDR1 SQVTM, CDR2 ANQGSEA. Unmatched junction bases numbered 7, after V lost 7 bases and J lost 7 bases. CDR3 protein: CSAVVGREQYF. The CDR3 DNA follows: TGCAGCGCTGTCGTCGGGAGGGAGCAGTACTTC.

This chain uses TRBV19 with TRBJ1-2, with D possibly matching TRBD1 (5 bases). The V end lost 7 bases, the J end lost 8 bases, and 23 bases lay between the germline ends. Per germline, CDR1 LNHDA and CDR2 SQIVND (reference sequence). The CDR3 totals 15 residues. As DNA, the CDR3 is TGTGCCAGTACCCCACGGGGGGTTTCTAGTGACGGCTACACCTTC. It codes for CASTPRGVSSDGYTF.

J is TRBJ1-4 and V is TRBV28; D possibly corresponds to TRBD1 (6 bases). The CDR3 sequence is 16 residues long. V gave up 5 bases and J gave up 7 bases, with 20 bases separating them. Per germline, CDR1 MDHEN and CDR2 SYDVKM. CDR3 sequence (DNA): TGTGCCAGCAGTGGGCGAGGGGGACCGACCTCTGAAAAACTGTTTTTT. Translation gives CASSGRGGPTSEKLFF.

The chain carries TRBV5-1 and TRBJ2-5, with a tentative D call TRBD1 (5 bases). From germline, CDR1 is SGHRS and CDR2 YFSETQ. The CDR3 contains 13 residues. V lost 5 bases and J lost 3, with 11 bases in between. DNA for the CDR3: TGCGCCAGCAGAGACAGTTCTAAAGAGACCCAGTACTTC. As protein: CASRDSSKETQYF.

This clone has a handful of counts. CDR3 region: CASRSPTSGGSYNEQFF. The CDR3 DNA sequence: TGTGCCAGCAGAAGCCCGACTAGCGGGGGGTCCTACAATGAGCAGTTCTTC. The chain recombines TRBV6-8 with TRBJ2-1; 13 bases line up with TRBD2. This CDR3 has 17 amino acids. In germline, CDR1 is MNHGY, CDR2 SAAAGT. With V trimmed by 6 bases and J by 1 base, 6 bases remained unmatched.

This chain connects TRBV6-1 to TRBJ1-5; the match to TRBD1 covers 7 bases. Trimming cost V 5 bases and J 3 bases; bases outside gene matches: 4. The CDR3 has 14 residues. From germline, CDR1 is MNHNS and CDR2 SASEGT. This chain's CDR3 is CASSYTGANQPQHF. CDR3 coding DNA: TGTGCCAGCAGTTATACAGGGGCCAATCAGCCCCAGCATTTT.

The CDR3 bases are TGTGCCAGCAGTTTGGACAACAGAGTGGTCGGCTACACCTTC. Amino acids: CASSLDNRVVGYTF. The chain links TRBV28 to TRBJ1-2; perhaps TRBD1 as D (5 bases). CDR1 and CDR2 (germline): MDHEN, SYDVKM. The CDR3 loop spans 14 amino acids. Trimming pared 3 bases from V and 8 bases from J, leaving 16 bases between.

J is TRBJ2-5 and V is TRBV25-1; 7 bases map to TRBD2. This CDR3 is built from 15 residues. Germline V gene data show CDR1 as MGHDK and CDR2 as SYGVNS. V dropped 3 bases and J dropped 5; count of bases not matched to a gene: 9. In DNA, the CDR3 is TGTGCCAGCAGTGACGGGGGGTGGGACGGGGAGACCCAGTACTTC. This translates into CASSDGGWDGETQYF.

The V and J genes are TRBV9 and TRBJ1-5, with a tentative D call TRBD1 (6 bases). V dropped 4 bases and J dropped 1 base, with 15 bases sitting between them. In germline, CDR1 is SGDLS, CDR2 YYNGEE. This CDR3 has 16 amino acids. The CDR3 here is CASSLGAGPSNQPQHF. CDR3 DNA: TGTGCCAGCAGCCTGGGGGCGGGACCAAGCAATCAGCCCCAGCATTTT.